Listed below are T cell receptor beta chains from one sample, sequenced in a study of cytomegalovirus exposure and HLA in healthy donors. Only in-frame clones appear in the TCRdb table, and some are missing; sequencing was by immunoSEQ multiplex PCR. This sample yields about 65,000 clones, of which approximately 67% are seen a single time; approximately 3% belongs to the top ten. The sample comprised PBMCs. The receptors shown here come from a man in his thirties or forties in good health and CMV-seronegative. CDR3s include the opening cysteine and the closing phenylalanine or tryptophan. The order of the fields is CDR3 protein, V gene, clone size, J gene. Only some rows state a clone size, as once, few, many or a class for expanded clones.

CDR3aa: CASSEWETYEQYF
v_gene: TRBV6-1
abundance: few
j_gene: TRBJ2-7

CDR3aa: CASSPSLRGQETQYF
v_gene: TRBV7-2
abundance: .
j_gene: TRBJ2-5

CDR3aa: CASSPAAGELFF
v_gene: TRBV6-5
abundance: .
j_gene: TRBJ2-2

CDR3aa: CASARTGAGNIQYF
v_gene: TRBV6-5
abundance: .
j_gene: TRBJ2-4

CDR3aa: CASSLTGTGATDTQYF
v_gene: TRBV7-7
abundance: .
j_gene: TRBJ2-3

CDR3aa: CASSQDLGRGYNEQFF
v_gene: TRBV4-2
abundance: .
j_gene: TRBJ2-1

CDR3aa: CASSKGQGYNSPLHF
v_gene: TRBV2
abundance: .
j_gene: TRBJ1-6

CDR3aa: CASSLSLLEVYNEQFF
v_gene: TRBV2
abundance: .
j_gene: TRBJ2-1

CDR3aa: CASSLDRGIGEQFF
v_gene: TRBV2
abundance: .
j_gene: TRBJ2-1

CDR3aa: CASSQVASVAGSGTDTQYF
v_gene: TRBV4-1
abundance: .
j_gene: TRBJ2-3

CDR3aa: CASSLGTGGGQPQHF
v_gene: TRBV18
abundance: .
j_gene: TRBJ1-5

CDR3aa: CASSLSGVYGYTF
v_gene: TRBV27
abundance: few
j_gene: TRBJ1-2

CDR3aa: CASSPGGANEKLFF
v_gene: TRBV6-5
abundance: .
j_gene: TRBJ1-4